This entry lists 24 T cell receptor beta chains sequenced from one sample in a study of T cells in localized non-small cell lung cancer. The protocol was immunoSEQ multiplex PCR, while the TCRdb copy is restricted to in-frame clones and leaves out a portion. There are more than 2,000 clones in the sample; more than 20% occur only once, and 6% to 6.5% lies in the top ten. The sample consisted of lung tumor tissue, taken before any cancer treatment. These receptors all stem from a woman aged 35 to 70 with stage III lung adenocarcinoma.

The CDR3 DNA sequence: TGCGCCAGCAGCCCCCTCGGGTCCGGCGATGAGCAGTTCTTC. The encoded protein is CASSPLGSGDEQFF. This chain connects TRBV5-1 to TRBJ2-1; no firm D call. The CDR3 covers 14 residues. The V and J ends lost 4 bases and 8 bases respectively, with 16 bases between them. Germline V gene data show CDR1 as SGHRS and CDR2 as YFSETQ. Drawing the rest from reference TRBV5-1 and TRBJ2-1, the complete variable domain is KAGVTQTPRYLIKTRGQQVTLSCSPISGHRSVSWYQQTPGQGLQFLFEYFSETQRNKGNFPGRFSGRQFSNSRSEMNVSTLELGDSALYLCASSPLGSGDEQFFGPGTRLTVL.

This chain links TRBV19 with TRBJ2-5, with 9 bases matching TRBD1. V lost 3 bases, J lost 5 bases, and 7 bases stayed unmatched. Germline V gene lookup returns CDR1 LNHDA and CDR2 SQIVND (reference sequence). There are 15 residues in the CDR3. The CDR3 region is CASSIMTGGVETQYF. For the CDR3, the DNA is TGTGCCAGTAGTATCATGACAGGGGGTGTGGAGACCCAGTACTTC.

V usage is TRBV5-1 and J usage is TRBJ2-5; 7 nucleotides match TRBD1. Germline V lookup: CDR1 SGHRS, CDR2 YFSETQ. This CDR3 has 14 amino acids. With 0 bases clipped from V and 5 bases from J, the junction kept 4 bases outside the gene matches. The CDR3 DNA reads TGCGCCAGCAGCTTGGGACAGGGTGATGAGACCCAGTACTTC. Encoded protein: CASSLGQGDETQYF.

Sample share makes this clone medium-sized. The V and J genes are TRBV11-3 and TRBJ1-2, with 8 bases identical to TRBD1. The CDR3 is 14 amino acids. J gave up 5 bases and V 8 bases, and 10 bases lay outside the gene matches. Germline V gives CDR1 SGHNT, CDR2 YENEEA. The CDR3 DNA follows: TGTGCCAGCCGATCCGGGACAGGACAATATGGCTACACCTTC. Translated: CASRSGTGQYGYTF.

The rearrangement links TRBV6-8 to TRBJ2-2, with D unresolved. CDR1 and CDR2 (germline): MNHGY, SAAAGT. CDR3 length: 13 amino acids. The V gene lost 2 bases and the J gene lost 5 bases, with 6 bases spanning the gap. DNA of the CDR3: TGTGCCAGCAGTTACAGGGAAACCGGGGAGCTGTTTTTT. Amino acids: CASSYRETGELFF.

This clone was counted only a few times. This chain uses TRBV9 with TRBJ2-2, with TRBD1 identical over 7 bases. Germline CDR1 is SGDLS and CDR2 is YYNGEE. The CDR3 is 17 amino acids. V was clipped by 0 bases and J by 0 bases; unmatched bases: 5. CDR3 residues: CASSVAPDRPNTGELFF. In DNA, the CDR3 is TGTGCCAGCAGCGTAGCTCCGGACAGGCCGAACACCGGGGAGCTGTTTTTT.

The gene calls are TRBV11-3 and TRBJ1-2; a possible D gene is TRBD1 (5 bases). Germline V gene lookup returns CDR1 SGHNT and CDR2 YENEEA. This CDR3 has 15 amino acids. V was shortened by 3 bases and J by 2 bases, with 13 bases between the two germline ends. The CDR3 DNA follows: TGTGCCAGCAGCTTGGAGCAGGGAGGGAACTATGGCTACACCTTC. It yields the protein CASSLEQGGNYGYTF.

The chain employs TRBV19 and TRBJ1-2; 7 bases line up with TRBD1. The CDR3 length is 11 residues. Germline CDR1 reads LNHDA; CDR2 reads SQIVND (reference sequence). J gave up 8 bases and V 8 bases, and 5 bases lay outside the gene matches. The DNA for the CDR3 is TGTGCCAGTTACAGGGGAGGAGGCTACACCTTC. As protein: CASYRGGGYTF.

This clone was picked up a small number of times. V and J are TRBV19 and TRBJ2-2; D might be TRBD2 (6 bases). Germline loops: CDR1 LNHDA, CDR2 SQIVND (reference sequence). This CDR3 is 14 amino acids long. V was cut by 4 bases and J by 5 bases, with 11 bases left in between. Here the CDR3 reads CASSKGGVTGELFF. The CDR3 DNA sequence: TGTGCCAGTAGTAAGGGCGGGGTTACCGGGGAGCTGTTTTTT.

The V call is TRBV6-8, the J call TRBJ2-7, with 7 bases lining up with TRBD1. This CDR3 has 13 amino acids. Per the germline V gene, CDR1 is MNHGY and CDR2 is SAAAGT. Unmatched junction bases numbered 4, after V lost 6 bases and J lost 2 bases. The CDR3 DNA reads TGTGCCAGCAGCCTGGGACAGACCTACGAGCAGTACTTC. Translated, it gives CASSLGQTYEQYF.

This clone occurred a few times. The CDR3 loop is CASRQGRDTQYF. The DNA for the CDR3 is TGTGCCAGCCGACAGGGAAGGGATACGCAGTATTTT. The rearrangement links TRBV12-5 to TRBJ2-3; 7 positions agree with TRBD1. There are 12 residues in the CDR3. CDR1 LGHNT and CDR2 FRNRAP come from the germline V gene.

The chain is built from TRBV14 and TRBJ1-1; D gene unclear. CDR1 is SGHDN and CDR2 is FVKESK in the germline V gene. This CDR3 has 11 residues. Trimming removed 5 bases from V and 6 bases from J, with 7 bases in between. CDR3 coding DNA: TGTGCCAGCAGCAATAGAGCTGAAGCTTTCTTT. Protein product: CASSNRAEAFF.

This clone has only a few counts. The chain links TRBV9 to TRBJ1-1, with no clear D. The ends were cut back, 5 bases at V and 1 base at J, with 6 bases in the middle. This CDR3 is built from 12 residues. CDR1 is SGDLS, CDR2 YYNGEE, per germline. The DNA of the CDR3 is TGTGCCAGCAGTGAGCAGAACACTGAAGCTTTCTTT. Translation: CASSEQNTEAFF.

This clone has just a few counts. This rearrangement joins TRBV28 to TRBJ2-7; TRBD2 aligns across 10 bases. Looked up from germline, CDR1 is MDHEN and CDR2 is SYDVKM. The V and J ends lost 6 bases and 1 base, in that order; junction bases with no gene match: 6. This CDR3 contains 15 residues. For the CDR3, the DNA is TGTGCCAGCAGAGACTTAGCGGGAGGATCCTACGAGCAGTACTTC. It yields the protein CASRDLAGGSYEQYF.

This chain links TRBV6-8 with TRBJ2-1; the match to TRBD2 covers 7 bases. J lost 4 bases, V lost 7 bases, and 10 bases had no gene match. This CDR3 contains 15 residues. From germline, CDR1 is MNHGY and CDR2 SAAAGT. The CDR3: CASTLSGEGYNEQFF. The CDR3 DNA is TGTGCCAGCACCCTAAGCGGGGAGGGGTACAATGAGCAGTTCTTC.

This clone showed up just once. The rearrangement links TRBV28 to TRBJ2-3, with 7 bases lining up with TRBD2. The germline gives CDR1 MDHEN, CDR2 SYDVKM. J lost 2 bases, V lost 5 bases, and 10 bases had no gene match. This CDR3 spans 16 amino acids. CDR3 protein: CASSPPSGTFTDTQYF. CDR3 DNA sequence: TGTGCCAGCAGTCCACCCAGCGGGACCTTCACAGATACGCAGTATTTT. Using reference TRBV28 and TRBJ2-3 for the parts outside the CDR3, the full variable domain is DVKVTQSSRYLVKRTGEKVFLECVQDMDHENMFWYRQDPGLGLRLIYFSYDVKMKEKGDIPEGYSVSREKKERFSLILESASTNQTSMYLCASSPPSGTFTDTQYFGPGTRLTVL.

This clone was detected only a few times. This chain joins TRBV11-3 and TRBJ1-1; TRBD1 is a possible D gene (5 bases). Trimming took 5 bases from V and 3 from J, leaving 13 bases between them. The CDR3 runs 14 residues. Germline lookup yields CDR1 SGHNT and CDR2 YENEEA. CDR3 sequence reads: CASSLRGRDTEAFF. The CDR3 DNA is TGTGCCAGCAGCCTTCGGGGGAGGGACACTGAAGCTTTCTTT.

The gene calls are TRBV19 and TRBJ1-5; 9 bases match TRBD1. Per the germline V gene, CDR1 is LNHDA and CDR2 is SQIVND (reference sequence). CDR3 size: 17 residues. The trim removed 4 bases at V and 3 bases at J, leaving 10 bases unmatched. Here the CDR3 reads CASSNPGQGLVNQPQHF. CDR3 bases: TGTGCCAGTAGTAATCCGGGACAGGGCCTAGTCAATCAGCCCCAGCATTTT.

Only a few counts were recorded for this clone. The CDR3 bases are TGTGCCGTGGAGCGCCGTGGGTCCCCCGGCTGGCAGGGGGACGAGCAGTACTTC. Protein sequence: CAVERRGSPGWQGDEQYF. This chain connects TRBV30 to TRBJ2-7; 7 bases map to TRBD1. Germline CDR1 reads GTSNPN; CDR2 reads SVGIG (reference sequence). V lost 8 bases to trimming and J lost 5 bases; unmatched junction nucleotides: 27. The CDR3 covers 18 residues.

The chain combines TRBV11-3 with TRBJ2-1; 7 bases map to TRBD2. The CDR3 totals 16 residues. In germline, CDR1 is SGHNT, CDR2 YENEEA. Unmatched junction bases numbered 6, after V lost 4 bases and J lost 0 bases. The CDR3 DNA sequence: TGTGCCAGCAGCTCAAACGGCGGGAGCTCCTACAATGAGCAGTTCTTC. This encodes CASSSNGGSSYNEQFF. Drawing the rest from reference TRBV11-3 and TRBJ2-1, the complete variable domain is EAGVVQSPRYKIIEKKQPVAFWCNPISGHNTLYWYLQNLGQGPELLIRYENEEAVDDSQLPKDRFSAERLKGVDSTLKIQPAELGDSAVYLCASSSNGGSSYNEQFFGPGTRLTVL.

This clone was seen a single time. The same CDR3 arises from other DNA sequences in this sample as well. Here the CDR3 reads CASSPGTGSSEKLFF. DNA for the CDR3: TGTGCCAGCTCACCAGGGACAGGGTCATCGGAAAAACTGTTTTTT. The chain carries TRBV18 and TRBJ1-4, with TRBD1 matching 9 bases. The CDR3 has 15 residues. After removal of 2 bases from V and 8 bases from J, the junction contained 6 bases not matched to a gene. Germline assignment: CDR1 KGHSH and CDR2 LQKENI.

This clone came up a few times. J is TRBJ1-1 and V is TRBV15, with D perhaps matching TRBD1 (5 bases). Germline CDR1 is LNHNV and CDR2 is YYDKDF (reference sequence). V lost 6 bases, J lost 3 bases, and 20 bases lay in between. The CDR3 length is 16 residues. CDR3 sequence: CATRAPGARGDTEAFF. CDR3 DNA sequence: TGTGCCACCAGAGCCCCCGGGGCGCGGGGTGACACTGAAGCTTTCTTT.

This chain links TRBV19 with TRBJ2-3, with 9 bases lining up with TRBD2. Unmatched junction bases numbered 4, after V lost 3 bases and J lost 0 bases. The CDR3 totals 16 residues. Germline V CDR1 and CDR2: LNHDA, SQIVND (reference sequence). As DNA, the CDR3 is TGTGCCAGTAGTATCCCGGGACTAGCTAGCACAGATACGCAGTATTTT. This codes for CASSIPGLASTDTQYF.

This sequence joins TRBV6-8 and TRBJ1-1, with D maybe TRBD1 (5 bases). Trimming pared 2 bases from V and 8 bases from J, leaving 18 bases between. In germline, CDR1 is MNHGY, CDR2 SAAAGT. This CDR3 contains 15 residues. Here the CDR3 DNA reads TGTGCCAGCAGTTACAGAACAGGAGCTAATCTGGAAGCTTTCTTT. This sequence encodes CASSYRTGANLEAFF.